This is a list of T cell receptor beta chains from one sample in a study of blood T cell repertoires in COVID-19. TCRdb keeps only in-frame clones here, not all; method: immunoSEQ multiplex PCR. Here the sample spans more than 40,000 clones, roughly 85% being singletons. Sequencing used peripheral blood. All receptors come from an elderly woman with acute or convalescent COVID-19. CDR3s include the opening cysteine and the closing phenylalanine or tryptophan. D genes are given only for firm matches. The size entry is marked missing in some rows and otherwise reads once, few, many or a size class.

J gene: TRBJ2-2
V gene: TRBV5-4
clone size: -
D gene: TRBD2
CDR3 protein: CASSSVTSGGNTGELFF
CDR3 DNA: TGTGCCAGCAGCTCTGTGACTAGCGGGGGTAACACCGGGGAGCTGTTTTTT

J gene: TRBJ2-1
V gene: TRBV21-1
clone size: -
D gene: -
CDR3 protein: CASSFRSNEQFF
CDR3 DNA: TGTGCCAGCAGCTTTCGTTCCAATGAGCAGTTCTTC

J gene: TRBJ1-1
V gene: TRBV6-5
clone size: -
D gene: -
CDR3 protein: CASSSNQGPKAFF
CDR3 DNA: TGTGCCAGCAGTAGCAACCAGGGTCCGAAGGCTTTCTTT

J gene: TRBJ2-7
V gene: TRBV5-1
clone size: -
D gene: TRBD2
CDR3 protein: CASSVAGGSYEQYF
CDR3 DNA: TGCGCCAGCAGCGTAGCGGGGGGAAGCTACGAGCAGTACTTC

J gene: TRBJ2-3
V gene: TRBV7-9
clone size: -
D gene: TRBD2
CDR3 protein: CASSRLAGSTDTQYF
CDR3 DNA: TGTGCCAGCAGCCGACTAGCGGGCAGTACAGATACGCAGTATTTT

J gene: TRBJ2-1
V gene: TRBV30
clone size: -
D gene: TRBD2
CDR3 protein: CAWSPAGLAGGLEQFF
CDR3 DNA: TGTGCCTGGAGTCCGGCCGGACTAGCGGGGGGGCTTGAGCAGTTCTTC

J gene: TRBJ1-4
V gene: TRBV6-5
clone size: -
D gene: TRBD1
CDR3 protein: CASRSTGVYEKLFF
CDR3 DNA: TGTGCCAGCAGGTCGACAGGGGTGTATGAAAAACTGTTTTTT

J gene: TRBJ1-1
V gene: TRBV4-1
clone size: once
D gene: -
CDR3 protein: CASSPWGEGNTEAFF
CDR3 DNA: TGCGCCAGCAGCCCGTGGGGGGAGGGAAACACTGAAGCTTTCTTT

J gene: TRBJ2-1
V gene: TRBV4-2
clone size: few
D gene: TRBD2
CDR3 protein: CASSQGRGGGDEQFF
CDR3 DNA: TGTGCCAGCAGCCAAGGTCGGGGGGGAGGGGATGAGCAGTTCTTC

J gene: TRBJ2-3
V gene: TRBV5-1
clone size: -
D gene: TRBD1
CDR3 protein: CASSLQTGDTDTQYF
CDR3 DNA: TGCGCCAGCAGCCTGCAGACAGGGGACACAGATACGCAGTATTTT

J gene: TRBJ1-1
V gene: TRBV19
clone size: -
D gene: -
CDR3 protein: CASTLGGWGTEAFF
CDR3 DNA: TGTGCCAGTACTCTAGGCGGGTGGGGCACTGAAGCTTTCTTT

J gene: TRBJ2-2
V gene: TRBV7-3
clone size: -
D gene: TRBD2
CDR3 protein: CASSLSGTSLTGELFF
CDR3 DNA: TGTGCCAGCAGCTTATCCGGGACTAGCCTCACCGGGGAGCTGTTTTTT

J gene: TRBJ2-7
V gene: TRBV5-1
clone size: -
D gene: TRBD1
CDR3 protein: CASSRTGTVPYEQYF
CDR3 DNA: TGCGCCAGCAGCCGCACAGGGACAGTTCCCTACGAGCAGTACTTC

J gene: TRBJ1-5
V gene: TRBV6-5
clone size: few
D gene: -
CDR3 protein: CASSKLGQPQHF
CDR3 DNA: TGTGCCAGCAGCAAACTAGGCCAGCCCCAGCATTTT

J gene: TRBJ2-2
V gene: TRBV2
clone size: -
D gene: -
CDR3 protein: CASSERAMIGGELFF
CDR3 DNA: TGTGCCAGCAGTGAGCGGGCGATGATTGGCGGGGAGCTGTTTTTT

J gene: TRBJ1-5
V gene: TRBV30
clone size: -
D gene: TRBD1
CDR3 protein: CAWDRGNQPQHF
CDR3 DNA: TGTGCCTGGGACAGGGGCAATCAGCCCCAGCATTTT

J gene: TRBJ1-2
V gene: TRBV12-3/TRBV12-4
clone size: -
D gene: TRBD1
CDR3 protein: CASSFRQGVGYTF
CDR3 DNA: TGTGCCAGCAGTTTCCGACAGGGTGTGGGCTACACCTTC

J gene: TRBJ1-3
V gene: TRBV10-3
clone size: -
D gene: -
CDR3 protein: CAISVGTTGNTIYF
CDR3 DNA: TGTGCCATCAGTGTGGGGACAACCGGAAACACCATATATTTT

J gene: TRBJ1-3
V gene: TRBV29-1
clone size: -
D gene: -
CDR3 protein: CSVEDGSPGSGNTIYF
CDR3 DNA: TGCAGCGTTGAGGATGGGAGCCCTGGCTCTGGAAACACCATATATTTT

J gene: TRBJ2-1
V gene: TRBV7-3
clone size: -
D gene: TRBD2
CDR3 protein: CASRAGGAFNEQFF
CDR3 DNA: TGTGCCAGCAGGGCCGGGGGGGCGTTCAATGAGCAGTTCTTC

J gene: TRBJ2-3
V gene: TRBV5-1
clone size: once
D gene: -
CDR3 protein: CASSLGSRFTDTQYF
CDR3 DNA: TGCGCCAGCAGCTTGGGTTCCAGGTTCACAGATACGCAGTATTTT

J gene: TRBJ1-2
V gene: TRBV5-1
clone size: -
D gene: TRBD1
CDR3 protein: CASSLQGQNYGYTF
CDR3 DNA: TGCGCCAGCAGCTTACAGGGACAGAACTATGGCTACACCTTC

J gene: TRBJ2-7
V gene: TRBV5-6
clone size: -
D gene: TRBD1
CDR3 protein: CASSSDRTLGSYEQYF
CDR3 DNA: TGTGCCAGCAGCTCGGACAGGACACTGGGCTCCTACGAGCAGTACTTC

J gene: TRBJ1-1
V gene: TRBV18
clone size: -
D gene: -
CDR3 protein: CASSPRGERVNTEAFF
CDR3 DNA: TGTGCCAGCTCACCACGGGGGGAAAGGGTGAACACTGAAGCTTTCTTT

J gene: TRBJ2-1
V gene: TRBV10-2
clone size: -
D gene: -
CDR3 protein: CASSDQRRGRNEQFF
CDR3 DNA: TGCGCCAGCAGTGATCAGAGAAGAGGTCGGAATGAGCAGTTCTTC